The 10 T cell receptor beta chains below come from one sample, sequenced in a study of CD8 T cells in Susac syndrome. Random hexamers were used to reverse transcribe 0.5 to 1 ug of RNA. TCRdb recomputed calls from the immunoSEQ multiplex PCR reads with MiXCR, one row per CDR3 protein. Of over 150,000 distinct CDR3 sequences in the sample, approximately 93% were seen once. What was sequenced was CD4+ T cells from PBMCs. All receptors derive from a human donor with multiple sclerosis.

The chain has TRBV29-1 and TRBJ2-3, with 8 positions matching TRBD1. V shed 3 bases, J shed 0 bases, and the junction held 2 bases outside the gene matches. This CDR3 contains 14 residues. From germline, CDR1 is SQVTM and CDR2 ANQGSEA. In nucleotides, the CDR3 is TGCAGCGTTGAGAACAGGGGGAGCACAGATACGCAGTATTTT. Encoded protein: CSVENRGSTDTQYF.

The V and J genes are TRBV2 and TRBJ2-2, with TRBD1 as a possible D gene (5 bases). CDR1 is SNHLY and CDR2 is FYNNEI in the germline V gene. The CDR3 is 14 amino acids. Trimming left V 4 bases short and J 5 bases short, with 11 bases between. The CDR3 loop reads CASSAAGRTGELFF. CDR3 bases: TGTGCCAGCAGTGCGGCAGGGCGGACCGGGGAGCTGTTTTTT.

The chain carries TRBV5-1 and TRBJ2-5; D is perhaps TRBD2 (6 bases). Germline-derived CDR1 and CDR2 are SGHRS and YFSETQ. The length of the CDR3 is 15 residues. Trimming left V 6 bases short and J 7 bases short, with 22 bases between. The CDR3 region is CASTNRGSGSVTQYF. In DNA, the CDR3 is TGCGCCAGCACCAACCGGGGGTCAGGTTCGGTGACCCAGTACTTC. The full variable domain, rest sourced from reference TRBV5-1 and TRBJ2-5, is KAGVTQTPRYLIKTRGQQVTLSCSPISGHRSVSWYQQTPGQGLQFLFEYFSETQRNKGNFPGRFSGRQFSNSRSEMNVSTLELGDSALYLCASTNRGSGSVTQYFGPGTRLLVL.

The chain combines TRBV5-4 with TRBJ1-4; D possibly corresponds to TRBD1 (5 bases). The CDR3 has 16 amino acids. CDR1 and CDR2 from the germline V gene are SGHNT and YYREEE (reference sequence). V lost 4 bases, J lost 3 bases, and 16 bases lay in between. The CDR3: CASSREKGMANEKLFF. Written as DNA, the CDR3 is TGTGCCAGCAGCAGAGAGAAGGGGATGGCTAATGAAAAACTGTTTTTT.

This chain links TRBV19 with TRBJ2-3; either TRBD1 or TRBD2 may fit D (5 bases each). The CDR3 is 14 amino acids. Trimming stripped 7 bases from V and 5 bases from J, with 16 bases between. Looked up from germline, CDR1 is LNHDA and CDR2 is SQIVND (reference sequence). CDR3 loop: CASTQDGDGDTQYF. CDR3 DNA: TGTGCCAGTACCCAAGACGGGGACGGAGATACGCAGTATTTT.

The rearrangement uses TRBV5-1 and TRBJ2-3; 9 nucleotides align to TRBD2. This CDR3 has 16 amino acids. With 5 bases clipped from V and 1 base from J, the junction kept 8 bases outside the gene matches. CDR1 and CDR2 (germline): SGHRS, YFSETQ. CDR3 sequence (DNA): TGCGCCAGCAGTCTAGCGGGGACTACCGGCACAGATACGCAGTATTTT. Translated: CASSLAGTTGTDTQYF.

The chain has TRBV18 and TRBJ1-1; D not certain. V was shortened by 2 bases and J by 7 bases, with 8 bases between the two germline ends. The CDR3 is 12 residues long. The germline gives CDR1 KGHSH, CDR2 LQKENI. DNA for the CDR3: TGTGCCAGCTCACCATTGGCAAATGAAGCTTTCTTT. Its translation is CASSPLANEAFF.

The chain links TRBV20-1 to TRBJ1-1; 8 bases agree with TRBD1. Trimming at V came to 6 bases and at J to 4 bases, leaving 13 bases not matched to a gene. The CDR3 sequence is 15 residues long. Germline CDR1 reads DFQATT; CDR2 reads SNEGSKA (reference sequence). The CDR3 region has the DNA TGCAGTGCCAAGGACAGGGTCAGTACGGGCACTGAAGCTTTCTTT. Translated, it gives CSAKDRVSTGTEAFF.

This chain joins TRBV6-5 and TRBJ2-3; no definite D call. Trimming took 3 bases from V and 2 from J, leaving 12 bases between them. CDR1 and CDR2 from the germline V gene are MNHEY and SVGAGI. The CDR3 loop spans 15 amino acids. The CDR3 DNA follows: TGTGCCAGCAGTTATGGTCTAGATCACACAGATACGCAGTATTTT. Amino acid sequence: CASSYGLDHTDTQYF.

The chain couples TRBV12-3 or TRBV12-4 to TRBJ2-4, with D maybe TRBD2 (5 bases). Trimming stripped 3 bases from V and 6 bases from J, with 18 bases between. This CDR3 comprises 16 residues. CDR3 sequence reads: CASSFGGARGGNIQYF. The CDR3 DNA is TGTGCCAGCAGTTTCGGCGGCGCCCGGGGTGGAAACATTCAGTACTTC.